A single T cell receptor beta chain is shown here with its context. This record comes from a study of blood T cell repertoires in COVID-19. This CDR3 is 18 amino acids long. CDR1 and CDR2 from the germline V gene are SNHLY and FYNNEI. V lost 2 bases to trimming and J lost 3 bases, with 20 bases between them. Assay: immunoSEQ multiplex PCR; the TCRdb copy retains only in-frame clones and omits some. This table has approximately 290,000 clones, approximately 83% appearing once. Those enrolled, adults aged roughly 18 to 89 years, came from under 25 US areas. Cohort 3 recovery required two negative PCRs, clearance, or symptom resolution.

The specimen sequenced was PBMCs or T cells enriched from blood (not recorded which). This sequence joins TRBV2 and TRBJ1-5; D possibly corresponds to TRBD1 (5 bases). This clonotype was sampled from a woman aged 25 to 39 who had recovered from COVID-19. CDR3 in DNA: TGTGCCAGCAGTGAAACCCACCTTTTGGGGGGGGACAATCAGCCCCAGCATTTT. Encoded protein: CASSETHLLGGDNQPQHF.